The 27 T cell receptor beta chains below come from one sample, sequenced in a study of blood T cell repertoires in COVID-19. Method: immunoSEQ multiplex PCR; TCRdb's copy keeps in-frame clones and lacks some. Counted here are around 190,000 clones, about 88% occurring once; the ten biggest clones make up roughly a sixth. Sequencing was done on a sample of peripheral blood. Every receptor here comes from a man in his fifties or sixties with COVID-19, enrolled during active disease.

V usage is TRBV6-5 and J usage is TRBJ1-3, with D maybe TRBD1 (6 bases). Trimming shortened V by 5 bases and J by 2 bases, and 13 bases separated the two germline ends. This CDR3 has 15 residues. Germline lookup yields CDR1 MNHEY and CDR2 SVGAGI. The CDR3 reads CASSRGGVPGNTIYF. For the CDR3, the DNA is TGTGCCAGCAGTAGGGGGGGGGTGCCTGGAAACACCATATATTTT.

This clone was picked up one time. This sequence joins TRBV3-1 (or the pseudogene TRBV3-2) and TRBJ1-5; 9 bases are a match to TRBD1. Per the germline V gene, CDR1 is LGHDT and CDR2 is YNNKEL (reference sequence). The junction had 9 bases not matched to a gene; V was cut back by 3 bases and J by 0 bases. CDR3 length: 18 residues. CDR3 loop: CASSHDRGGVYSNQPQHF. The CDR3 DNA reads TGTGCCAGCAGCCATGACAGGGGGGGGGTGTATAGCAATCAGCCCCAGCATTTT.

This chain joins TRBV2 and TRBJ1-3; the match to TRBD1 covers 7 bases. Germline trimming cut 5 bases from V and 4 bases from J; bases unmatched to any gene: 8. The CDR3 consists of 15 residues. Germline lookup yields CDR1 SNHLY and CDR2 FYNNEI. The CDR3 spells CASSSDRARGNTIYF. In DNA, the CDR3 is TGTGCCAGCAGTAGTGACAGGGCCAGGGGAAACACCATATATTTT. The full variable domain, completed using reference TRBV2 and TRBJ1-3, is EPEVTQTPSHQVTQMGQEVILRCVPISNHLYFYWYRQILGQKVEFLVSFYNNEISEKSEIFDDQFSVERPDGSNFTLKIRSTKLEDSAMYFCASSSDRARGNTIYFGEGSWLTVV.

The V call is TRBV18, the J call TRBJ2-1; D unclear. The V end lost 2 bases, the J end lost 7 bases, and 9 bases lay between the germline ends. Germline assignment: CDR1 KGHSH and CDR2 LQKENI. The CDR3 has 13 amino acids. The CDR3 nucleotides are TGTGCCAGCTCACCAGGCCTAGATAATGAGCAGTTCTTC. Residues: CASSPGLDNEQFF.

This chain joins TRBV23-1 and TRBJ1-4, with D hard to call. TRBV23-1 is annotated as an ORF whose role is uncertain. The CDR3 spans 14 residues. Trimming left V 7 bases short and J 8 bases short, with 17 bases between. CDR3 in amino acids: CASIPRVGREKLFF. CDR3 DNA sequence: TGCGCCAGCATCCCTAGGGTGGGGAGGGAAAAACTGTTTTTT.

V is TRBV9 and J is TRBJ2-3; TRBD2 aligns across 7 bases. Germline V gene sequence: CDR1 SGDLS, CDR2 YYNGEE. The CDR3 sequence is 14 residues long. Losses at the gene ends were 2 bases for V and 4 bases for J; bases not matched to a gene: 4. CDR3 DNA: TGTGCCAGCAGCGTCGGCGGGGGATCAGATACGCAGTATTTT. Protein: CASSVGGGSDTQYF.

The J gene is TRBJ1-1, the V gene TRBV12-3 or TRBV12-4, with unresolved D. The CDR3 runs 12 residues. Trimming shortened V by 3 bases and J by 4 bases, and 6 bases separated the two germline ends. The CDR3 loop is CASSLRITEAFF. DNA of the CDR3: TGTGCCAGCAGTTTGCGTATCACTGAAGCTTTCTTT.

The genes are TRBV6-2 or TRBV6-3 and TRBJ2-1, with D uncertain. The V end was cut by 1 base, the J end by 2 bases, with 12 bases between. This CDR3 contains 16 residues. In germline, CDR1 is MNHEY, CDR2 SVGEGT. For the CDR3, the DNA is TGTGCCAGCAGTTACTTTACTCCTCATACCTACAATGAGCAGTTCTTC. Translating gives CASSYFTPHTYNEQFF.

This chain uses TRBV7-9 with TRBJ1-3, with D perhaps matching TRBD1 (5 bases). This CDR3 region has 14 residues. CDR1 is SEHNR and CDR2 is FQNEAQ in the germline V gene (reference sequence). The V end lost 5 bases, the J end lost 4 bases, and 12 bases lay between the germline ends. CDR3 DNA: TGTGCCAGCAGCCCCCCGACAGTCGGAAACACCATATATTTT. This sequence encodes CASSPPTVGNTIYF.

V and J are TRBV2 and TRBJ1-4; D might be TRBD1 (6 bases). Germline assignment: CDR1 SNHLY and CDR2 FYNNEI. The CDR3 runs to 15 residues. V was shortened by 1 base and J by 4 bases, with 10 bases between the two germline ends. For the CDR3, the DNA is TGTGCCAGCAGTGAAGGACAGGATGGTAATGAAAAACTGTTTTTT. Protein: CASSEGQDGNEKLFF.

The rearrangement joins TRBV5-1 to TRBJ2-2; 9 nucleotides align to TRBD1. J was trimmed by 1 base and V by 3 bases; bases with no gene match: 4. The germline V gene encodes CDR1 SGHRS and CDR2 YFSETQ. This CDR3 region has 16 residues. For the CDR3, the DNA is TGCGCCAGCAGCTGGGGGACAGGGAGGAACACCGGGGAGCTGTTTTTT. Translating gives CASSWGTGRNTGELFF.

This clone was recorded only once. The chain has TRBV5-6 and TRBJ2-3; D remains unclear. V lost 6 bases to trimming and J lost 4 bases, with 21 bases between them. CDR3 size: 16 residues. Germline CDR1 reads SGHDT; CDR2 reads YYEEEE. This CDR3 is CASTTRLGRGSDTQYF. The CDR3 nucleotides are TGTGCCAGCACCACTCGGCTAGGTCGTGGGTCAGATACGCAGTATTTT.

The CDR3 nucleotides read TGTGCCAGCAGCTTATGGCGACAGGGGGGAAACACCGGGGAGCTGTTTTTT. Protein sequence: CASSLWRQGGNTGELFF. The chain couples TRBV7-9 to TRBJ2-2, with 9 bases identical to TRBD1. The CDR3 has 17 amino acids. Trimming removed 2 bases from V and 2 bases from J; junction bases left unmatched: 6. The germline V gene encodes CDR1 SEHNR and CDR2 FQNEAQ (reference sequence). Complete variable domain (other parts from reference TRBV7-9 and TRBJ2-2): DTGVSQNPRHKITKRGQNVTFRCDPISEHNRLYWYRQTLGQGPEFLTYFQNEAQLEKSRLLSDRFSAERPKGSFSTLEIQRTEQGDSAMYLCASSLWRQGGNTGELFFGEGSRLTVL.

For this clone: This sample includes further DNA sequences coding for the same CDR3. The V gene is TRBV11-2, the J gene TRBJ2-5; the D gene is possibly TRBD1 (6 bases). V was pared by 3 bases and J by 4 bases, with 9 bases between. Germline values: CDR1 SGHAT, CDR2 FQNNGV. The CDR3 covers 13 residues. The CDR3 is CASSLDRGETQYF. CDR3 nucleotides: TGTGCCAGCAGCTTGGACAGAGGAGAGACCCAGTACTTC.

V and J are TRBV2 and TRBJ2-3, with a weak D call TRBD2 (5 bases). Germline V gene sequence: CDR1 SNHLY, CDR2 FYNNEI. This CDR3 region has 14 residues. Trimming left V 2 bases short and J 6 bases short, with 12 bases between. Here the CDR3 DNA reads TGTGCCAGCAGTGAATTGCGGGCCCCCGATACGCAGTATTTT. Translated, it gives CASSELRAPDTQYF.

The chain links TRBV28 to TRBJ1-5, with D possibly matching TRBD1 (6 bases). The CDR3 is made up of 17 amino acids. V lost 3 bases and J 6 bases, leaving 21 bases between the germline ends. CDR1 MDHEN and CDR2 SYDVKM come from the germline V gene. The CDR3 is CASSFGQGLFIGQPQHF. For the CDR3, the DNA is TGTGCCAGCAGTTTTGGGCAGGGGTTGTTTATCGGTCAGCCCCAGCATTTT. Supplemented by reference TRBV28 and TRBJ1-5, the full variable domain reads DVKVTQSSRYLVKRTGEKVFLECVQDMDHENMFWYRQDPGLGLRLIYFSYDVKMKEKGDIPEGYSVSREKKERFSLILESASTNQTSMYLCASSFGQGLFIGQPQHFGDGTRLSIL.

This clone has just one count. This sequence joins TRBV19 and TRBJ2-7, with D perhaps TRBD2 (5 bases). The CDR3 has 14 amino acids. The V end lost 6 bases, the J end lost 5 bases, and 17 bases lay between the germline ends. Germline V gives CDR1 LNHDA, CDR2 SQIVND (reference sequence). CDR3 protein: CASRPFLGANEQYF. The DNA of the CDR3 is TGTGCCAGTAGGCCCTTCTTGGGAGCGAACGAGCAGTACTTC.

The chain recombines TRBV19 with TRBJ1-5, with 7 bases identical to TRBD1. The CDR3 covers 12 residues. The V gene's germline CDR1 is LNHDA and CDR2 SQIVND (reference sequence). V dropped 9 bases and J dropped 4; count of bases not matched to a gene: 3. In DNA form, the CDR3 reads TGTGCCAGCCGACAGGGAAATCAGCCCCAGCATTTT. Translation: CASRQGNQPQHF.

V and J are TRBV2 and TRBJ1-1, with 8 nucleotides matching TRBD1. The V gene end was trimmed by 7 bases and the J gene end by 1 base; junction bases not matched to a gene: 5. The CDR3 is 14 amino acids. From germline, CDR1 is SNHLY and CDR2 FYNNEI. The CDR3 bases are TGTGCCAGCACGCTTGGACAGGGGAACACTGAAGCTTTCTTT. It yields the protein CASTLGQGNTEAFF.

The rearrangement uses TRBV10-3 and TRBJ1-6, with D perhaps TRBD1 (6 bases). Germline values: CDR1 ENHRY, CDR2 SYGVKD. The CDR3 totals 13 residues. The V end was cut by 10 bases, the J end by 6 bases, with 13 bases between. CDR3 sequence (DNA): TGTGCCACTCGGGACACCACTAATTCACCCCTCCACTTT. Protein sequence: CATRDTTNSPLHF.

The chain recombines TRBV28 with TRBJ2-1; TRBD2 matches 10 bases. The length of the CDR3 is 15 residues. CDR1 and CDR2 (germline): MDHEN, SYDVKM. The ends lost 9 bases at V and 5 bases at J; junction bases unmatched: 10. This chain's CDR3 is CASPPPSGGDNEQFF. In nucleotides, the CDR3 is TGTGCCAGTCCTCCCCCTAGCGGGGGAGACAATGAGCAGTTCTTC.

The chain has TRBV30 and TRBJ1-4; D is unclear. Trimming removed 5 bases from V and 0 bases from J, with 13 bases in between. Germline V gene lookup returns CDR1 GTSNPN and CDR2 SVGIG (reference sequence). The CDR3 extends over 15 amino acids. The CDR3 nucleotides are TGTGCCTGGTTCGGCAAAGGAGCAACTAATGAAAAACTGTTTTTT. Encoded protein: CAWFGKGATNEKLFF.

This chain links TRBV7-3 with TRBJ2-5; 10 bases align to TRBD2. Trimming removed 0 bases from V and 3 bases from J; junction bases left unmatched: 1. Looked up from germline, CDR1 is SGHTA and CDR2 is FQGTGA. The CDR3 runs 15 residues. For the CDR3, the DNA is TGTGCCAGCAGCTTAACCGGACTAGCGGAAGAGACCCAGTACTTC. Its translation is CASSLTGLAEETQYF.

This chain connects TRBV18 to TRBJ1-5, with D maybe TRBD1 (5 bases). The CDR3 spans 13 residues. Germline V lookup: CDR1 KGHSH, CDR2 LQKENI. V was shortened by 6 bases and J by 4 bases, with 10 bases between the two germline ends. The CDR3 sequence is CASSGGGNQPQHF. In DNA, the CDR3 is TGTGCCAGCTCCGGGGGAGGAAATCAGCCCCAGCATTTT. Supplemented by reference TRBV18 and TRBJ1-5, the full variable domain reads NAGVMQNPRHLVRRRGQEARLRCSPMKGHSHVYWYRQLPEEGLKFMVYLQKENIIDESGMPKERFSAEFPKEGPSILRIQQVVRGDSAAYFCASSGGGNQPQHFGDGTRLSIL.

V and J are TRBV29-1 and TRBJ2-1; no clear D. Looked up from germline, CDR1 is SQVTM and CDR2 is ANQGSEA. V dropped 3 bases and J dropped 0 bases, with 9 bases sitting between them. This CDR3 has 14 amino acids. The DNA of the CDR3 is TGCAGCGTTGATGGTCAGGCCTCCTACAATGAGCAGTTCTTC. Its translation: CSVDGQASYNEQFF.

The V gene is TRBV6-6, the J gene TRBJ2-7; TRBD2 matches 13 bases. The CDR3 contains 16 residues. J lost 5 bases, V lost 5 bases, and 9 bases had no gene match. The V gene's germline CDR1 is MNHNY and CDR2 SVGAGI (reference sequence). In DNA, the CDR3 is TGTGCCAGCAGTGGAACGACTAGCGGGGGGCCCCACGAGCAGTACTTC. Its translation: CASSGTTSGGPHEQYF.

CDR3 protein: CASSLTENTEAFF. CDR3 nucleotide sequence: TGTGCCAGCAGCTTGACAGAGAACACTGAAGCTTTCTTT. V gene TRBV7-3 combines with J gene TRBJ1-1; D may be TRBD1 (5 bases). The germline V and J ends were trimmed by 3 bases and 1 base, with 6 bases remaining between them. CDR1 is SGHTA and CDR2 is FQGTGA in the germline V gene. The CDR3 covers 13 residues.